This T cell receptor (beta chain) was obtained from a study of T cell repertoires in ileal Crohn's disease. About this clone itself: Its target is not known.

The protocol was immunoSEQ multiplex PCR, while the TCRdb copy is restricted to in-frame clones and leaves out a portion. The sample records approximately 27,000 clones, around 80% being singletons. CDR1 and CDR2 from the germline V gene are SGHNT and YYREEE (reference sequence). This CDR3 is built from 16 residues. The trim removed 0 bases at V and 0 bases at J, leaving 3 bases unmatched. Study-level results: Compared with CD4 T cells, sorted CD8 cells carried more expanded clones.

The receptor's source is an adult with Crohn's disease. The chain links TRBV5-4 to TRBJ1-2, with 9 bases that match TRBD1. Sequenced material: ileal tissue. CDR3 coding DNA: TGTGCCAGCAGCTTGGCCCGACAGGGGGCTAACTATGGCTACACCTTC. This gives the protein CASSLARQGANYGYTF.